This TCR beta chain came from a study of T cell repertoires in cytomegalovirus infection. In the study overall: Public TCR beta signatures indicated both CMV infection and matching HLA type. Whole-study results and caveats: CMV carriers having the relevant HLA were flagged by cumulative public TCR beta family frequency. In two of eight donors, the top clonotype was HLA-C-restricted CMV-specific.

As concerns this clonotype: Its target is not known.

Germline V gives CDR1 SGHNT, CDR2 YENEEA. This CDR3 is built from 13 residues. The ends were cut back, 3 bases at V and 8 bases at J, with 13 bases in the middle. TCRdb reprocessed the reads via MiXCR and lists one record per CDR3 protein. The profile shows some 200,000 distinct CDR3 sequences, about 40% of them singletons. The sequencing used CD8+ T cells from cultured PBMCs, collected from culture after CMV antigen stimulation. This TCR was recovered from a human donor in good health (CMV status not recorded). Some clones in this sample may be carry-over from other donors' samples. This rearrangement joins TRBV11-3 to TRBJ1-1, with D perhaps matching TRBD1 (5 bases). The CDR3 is CASSFSWGEEAFF. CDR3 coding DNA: TGTGCCAGCAGCTTTAGTTGGGGGGAGGAAGCTTTCTTT.